The clone carrying this T cell receptor beta chain was detected once. Its antigen is currently unknown. Repertoires were generated with immunoSEQ multiplex PCR, while TCRdb's copy carries only in-frame clones and drops some. The sample has over 30,000 clones, roughly 81% seen once. This sample was included in a study of OX40 agonist ivuxolimab in advanced cancers. This CDR3 comprises 15 residues. Germline CDR1 reads WNHNN; CDR2 reads SYGVQD (reference sequence). With 6 bases clipped from V and 8 bases from J, the junction kept 13 bases outside the gene matches. The study, taken as a whole, reports: Normalized expansion of T-cell clones was also low for some nonresponders.

Blood was sampled at baseline, cycle 4 day 1, and cycle 7 day 1. This TCR was sampled from an adult with an advanced solid tumor such as melanoma, head and neck, liver or kidney cancer. The chain links TRBV10-1 to TRBJ2-3; 8 bases are a match to TRBD1. The sequences come from CD4+ or CD8+ T cells sorted from blood, collected in a trial of the OX40 agonist ivuxolimab. The CDR3 region has the DNA TGCGCCAGCAGCTCCGGACAGGGAGGTATCGGTACGCAGTATTTT. As protein: CASSSGQGGIGTQYF.